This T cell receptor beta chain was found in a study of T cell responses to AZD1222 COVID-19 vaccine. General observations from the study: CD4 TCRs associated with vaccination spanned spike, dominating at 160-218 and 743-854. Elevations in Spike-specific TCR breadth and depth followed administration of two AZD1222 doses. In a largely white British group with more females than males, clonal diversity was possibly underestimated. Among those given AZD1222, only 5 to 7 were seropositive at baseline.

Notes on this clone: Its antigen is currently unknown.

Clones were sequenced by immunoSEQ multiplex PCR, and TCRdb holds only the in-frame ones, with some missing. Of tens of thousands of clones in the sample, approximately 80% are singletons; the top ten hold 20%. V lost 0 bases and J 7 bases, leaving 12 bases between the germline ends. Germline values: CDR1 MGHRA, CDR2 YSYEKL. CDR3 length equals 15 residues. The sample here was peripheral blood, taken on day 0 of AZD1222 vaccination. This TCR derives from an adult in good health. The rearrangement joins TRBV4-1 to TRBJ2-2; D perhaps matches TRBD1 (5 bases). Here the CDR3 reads CASSQEGRANGELFF. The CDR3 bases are TGCGCCAGCAGCCAAGAGGGCAGGGCGAACGGGGAGCTGTTTTTT.